This TCR beta chain came from a study of blood T cell repertoires in COVID-19 (dated by TCRdb to the early 2020s). For the study in its entirety: Samples from collaborators originated in the United States, Italy and Spain and spanned both the acute and convalescent phases of COVID-19. The material from the prospective study consisted of cDNA or gDNA derived from T cells, B-cell-depleted T cells, or PBMCs. Deeply sampled blood TCRbeta repertoires from subjects exposed to, actively infected with, or recovered from COVID-19 were included in the dataset. The repertoires were made available in a free public database intended to serve as a resource for research on the immune response to SARS-CoV-2. The samples were drawn from the first 160 participants of the ongoing ImmuneRACE study and from some 1,300 subjects provided by 6 global collaborators. Sample metadata almost always included a de-identified subject ID, COVID-19 status, age in years and sex. HLA class I and class II types, where available, came from metadata supplied by the sample provider rather than from assay-based typing. The study at large found these results: The amount of clinical and demographic metadata varied by source and participant and was provided uncurated.

TCRbeta CDR3 regions were amplified from genomic DNA by means of the immunoSEQ Assay, a bias-controlled multiplex PCR. From the authors' description of their analysis: The number of nucleated cells in each sample was estimated from the amplification of reference gene primers within the assay. To quantify the absolute abundance of each unique TCRbeta CDR3 rearrangement, sequence reads were collapsed and filtered. For each sample, productive Simpson clonality was calculated as the square root of Simpson's diversity index over productive rearrangements. The clones in this table, taken by TCRdb from immuneACCESS, are in-frame only. Not every clone is retained; where verified, under half of the shortfall comes from an unresolved V gene, and the cause of the rest is unknown. For V, J and clone size, that table is used; D and trimming come from the DNA. This sample holds around 19,000 clones; 91% were observed only once. The ten largest clones capture roughly 7.3% of the sample.

Whole blood was collected in K2EDTA tubes by collaborating institutions according to the institutions' own protocols. For TCRbeta analysis, collaborators shipped samples as frozen whole blood, isolated PBMCs, or DNA extracted from either of those sample types. CDR3 length: 13 amino acids, cysteine to phenylalanine. Only the CDR3 region is kept as DNA, spanning 39 bases read in frame from base 1. Via the germline V gene, CDR1 is ENHRY and CDR2 SYGVKD. Trimmed from V: 8 bases; trimmed from J: 5 bases; junction bases lacking a gene match: 8. As for this clone: Its antigen remains undetermined. No quality values exist for individual bases; no much larger clone is one base distant.

The V and J segments used are TRBV10-3 and TRBJ2-5; 7 central nucleotides agree with TRBD1. This receptor was taken from a man between 65 and 85 years old with active COVID-19. The specimen was peripheral blood. The DNA sequence is given as TGTGCCATCCAGTTGGACAGGCAGGAGACCCAGTACTTC. It specifies CAIQLDRQETQYF.